Shown below are 17 T cell receptor beta chains from a single sample sequenced in a study of tumor-infiltrating lymphocytes in primary liver carcinoma. Investigators took RNA and DNA out together from 20-30 mg of unsorted bulk tissue. A primer matching the constant region was used to make TCR beta cDNA from about 500 ng of total RNA. Investigators got TCR beta libraries out of three nested multiplex PCR rounds, done with slightly modified ARM-PCR. The two initial PCR rounds, roughly 10 cycles each, used TRBV1-TRBV30 forward and C-beta reverse primers. TCRdb re-called the multiplex PCR reads with MiXCR, one entry per CDR3 protein. The sample lists 95,000 to 150,000 distinct CDR3 sequences; approximately 71% were seen once. Sequenced material: tumor-adjacent normal liver tissue. The receptors stem from a woman between 55 and 75 years old with primary liver carcinoma and hepatitis B virus infection.

This clonotype was seen at least ten times. The V gene is TRBV4-1, the J gene TRBJ1-1; D is ambiguous. This CDR3 spans 16 amino acids. V gave up 1 base and J gave up 8 bases, with 20 bases separating them. The V gene's germline CDR1 is MGHRA and CDR2 YSYEKL. CDR3 in DNA: TGCGCCAGCAGCCAAGTTGGTCCGCGGGCGGGGAGAGAAGCTTTCTTT. Residues: CASSQVGPRAGREAFF.

As regards this clonotype: A junction end diverges from the germline sequence, so it may reflect a read error. The chain employs TRBV5-1 and TRBJ2-7; possibly TRBD2 for D (5 bases). CDR1 and CDR2 (germline): SGHRS, YFSETQ. The CDR3 contains 14 residues. In DNA form, the CDR3 reads TGCGTCAGCAGCTTGGGGAGTCTGAGGAACGAGCAGTACTTC. Translated, it gives CVSSLGSLRNEQYF.

With respect to this clonotype: The junction departs from the called germline gene at one end, perhaps through a read error. The V call is TRBV11-2, the J call TRBJ2-3; unclear D gene. In germline, CDR1 is SGHAT, CDR2 FQNNGV. This CDR3 spans 17 amino acids. The CDR3 reads CASSVGIRREGTDTQYF. CDR3 in DNA: TGTGCCAGCAGCGTAGGGATTCGAAGGGAAGGCACGGATACGCAATATTTT. Combining the CDR3 with reference TRBV11-2 and TRBJ2-3 gives the whole variable domain EAGVAQSPRYKIIEKRQSVAFWCNPISGHATLYWYQQILGQGPKLLIQFQNNGVVDDSQLPKDRFSAERLKGVDSTLKIQPAKLEDSAVYLCASSVGIRREGTDTQYFGPGTRLTVL.

Only a few counts were recorded for this clonotype. The chain carries TRBV19 and TRBJ2-1; 9 bases agree with TRBD2. Germline trimming cut 4 bases from V and 7 bases from J; bases unmatched to any gene: 8. Germline V gene lookup returns CDR1 LNHDA and CDR2 SQIVND (reference sequence). This CDR3 region has 15 residues. CDR3 loop: CASSRLAGVGNEQFF. The CDR3 region has the DNA TGTGCCAGTAGTAGATTAGCGGGAGTGGGTAATGAGCAGTTCTTC.

The J gene is TRBJ1-1, the V gene TRBV15; D possibly corresponds to TRBD1 (5 bases). Trimming shortened V by 3 bases and J by 7 bases, and 15 bases separated the two germline ends. The CDR3 loop spans 14 amino acids. The germline gives CDR1 LNHNV, CDR2 YYDKDF (reference sequence). CDR3 sequence (DNA): TGTGCCACCAGCAGCCCCGACAGCCTACATGAAGCTTTCTTT. Encoded protein: CATSSPDSLHEAFF.

The chain recombines TRBV28 with TRBJ2-3; tentatively, D is TRBD1 or TRBD2 (11 bases each). The V gene's germline CDR1 is MDHEN and CDR2 SYDVKM. The CDR3 length is 19 residues. V was trimmed by 6 bases and J by 2 bases, leaving 27 bases between them. The CDR3 DNA reads as TGTGCCAGCAGCTCCGGGACAGGGGGACTAGCGGAAGTCACAGATACGCAGTATTTT. This sequence encodes CASSSGTGGLAEVTDTQYF.

This clonotype was observed a few times. A much larger clone sits a single nucleotide away, making a read error possible. The V call is TRBV6-2 or TRBV6-3, the J call TRBJ2-1; 13 bases agree with TRBD2. Per germline, CDR1 MNHEY and CDR2 SVGEGT. The CDR3 length is 17 residues. CDR3 sequence (DNA): TGTGCCGGCAGTTACGCGGGACTAGCGGGAACCAACAATGAGCAGTTCTTC. Translation: CAGSYAGLAGTNNEQFF.

A note on this clonotype: Possible read error: a much larger clone is one base away. V usage is TRBV28 and J usage is TRBJ2-7, with 12 bases aligning to TRBD2. The CDR3 is made up of 14 amino acids. CDR1 and CDR2 (germline): MDHEN, SYDVKM. CDR3 region: CASSPGLAGGEHYF. The CDR3 nucleotides are TGTGCCAGCAGCCCGGGACTAGCGGGTGGGGAGCACTACTTC.

About this clonotype: A much larger clone lies one base from this, so it may be a read error. The chain employs TRBV6-5 and TRBJ2-1; TRBD2 is a possible D gene (5 bases). Germline V lookup: CDR1 MNHEY, CDR2 SVGAGI. This CDR3 comprises 19 residues. V lost 0 bases, J lost 0 bases, and 18 bases lay in between. CDR3 bases: TGTGCCAGCAGTTACTCGTCCATCGGGATTAGGAGCTCCTACAATGAGCAGTTCTTC. Its protein is CASSYSSIGIRSSYNEQFF.

This clonotype was observed a few times. At one of its ends the junction is not consistent with the germline gene, which may arise from a read error. V gene TRBV11-2 combines with J gene TRBJ2-3; D might be TRBD1 (6 bases). Germline assignment: CDR1 SGHAT and CDR2 FQNNGV. This CDR3 has 14 residues. The CDR3 coding sequence is TGTGCCAGCAGTCTCGGGACAAACACAGATACGCGGTATTTT. Translation gives CASSLGTNTDTRYF.

Concerning this clonotype: A junction end diverges from the germline sequence, so it may reflect a read error. The CDR3 coding sequence is TGTGCCAACAGCCAAGATATGGTTGGGGAAGGCGATGCGCAGTTCTTC. Translated: CANSQDMVGEGDAQFF. This chain uses TRBV4-2 with TRBJ2-1; D is ambiguous. Germline CDR1 LGHNA, CDR2 YNFKEQ. The CDR3 extends over 16 amino acids.

A word on this clonotype: A read error is possible here, since a much larger clone lies one base away. The chain uses TRBV30 and TRBJ1-6, with D tentatively TRBD1 (5 bases). From germline, CDR1 is GTSNPN and CDR2 SVGIG (reference sequence). The CDR3 extends over 13 amino acids. CDR3 in amino acids: CAWTGTENSPLRF. The CDR3 coding sequence is TGTGCCTGGACCGGGACGGAGAATTCACCCCTCCGCTTT. Full variable domain (missing parts from reference TRBV30 and TRBJ1-6): SQTIHQWPATLVQPVGSPLSLECTVEGTSNPNLYWYRQAAGRGLQLLFYSVGIGQISSEVPQNLSASRPQDRQFILSSKKLLLSDSGFYLCAWTGTENSPLRFGNGTRLTVT.

This clonotype came up many times. The chain couples TRBV12-3 or TRBV12-4 to TRBJ1-2, with D uncertain. The CDR3 loop spans 15 amino acids. Between the trimmed V and J ends, which lost 3 bases and 8 bases, there was a span of 19 bases. DNA for the CDR3: TGTGCCAGCAGTTTTCGGACGATTGGAGCGACGGGCTACACCTTC. This sequence encodes CASSFRTIGATGYTF.

The chain employs TRBV28 and TRBJ2-7; D might be TRBD1 (5 bases). Germline CDR1 reads MDHEN; CDR2 reads SYDVKM. The length of the CDR3 is 13 residues. The ends were cut back, 6 bases at V and 12 bases at J, with 21 bases in the middle. CDR3 sequence reads: CASRLPREGVPYF. DNA of the CDR3: TGTGCCAGCAGACTCCCCAGGGAAGGTGTGCCGTACTTC.

As for this clonotype: Its ends do not fully match the called genes, so a read error is possible. As DNA, the CDR3 is TGCTCCAGCAGCGCAATCGGACAGCCCGGGAGCACTGAAGCTTTCTTT. Its translation is CSSSAIGQPGSTEAFF. The rearrangement links TRBV4-1 to TRBJ1-1, with D possibly being TRBD1 (6 bases). The CDR3 contains 16 residues. The germline gives CDR1 MGHRA, CDR2 YSYEKL.

This clonotype showed up many times. The J gene is TRBJ2-2, the V gene TRBV10-1; a possible D gene is TRBD1 (5 bases). Germline V CDR1 and CDR2: WNHNN, SYGVQD (reference sequence). The V end was cut by 6 bases, the J end by 7 bases, with 9 bases between. This CDR3 spans 12 amino acids. Here the CDR3 reads CASRQGNGELFF. In DNA form, the CDR3 reads TGCGCCAGCAGGCAGGGCAACGGGGAGCTGTTTTTT.

A note on this clonotype: An end of the junction does not agree with germline; a read error may underlie this. The chain joins TRBV29-1 to TRBJ2-7; either TRBD1 or TRBD2 may fit D (6 bases each). Germline CDR1 reads SQVTM; CDR2 reads ANQGSEA. CDR3 length equals 15 residues. The CDR3 DNA reads TGCAGCGGAGGGGGGCAGGGGTCCGGACCCTGCGAGCAGTATTTC. Protein: CSGGGQGSGPCEQYF.